These 14 T cell receptor beta chains came from one sample sequenced in a study of CD8+ T cells in alopecia areata. Extracted RNA was reverse transcribed into cDNA, the sequencing template. The table came from immunoSEQ multiplex PCR; TCRdb's copy has only in-frame clones and leaves some out. The profile covers 200,000 to 300,000 clones, none occurring a single time. The authors sorted pooled cutaneous lymph node cells using CD4, CD8alpha, NKG2D, NKG2ACE and other markers. The sample was CD4+ T cells sorted from a lymph node. The receptors here all came from a C3H/HeJ mouse with alopecia areata. MHC haplotype of the strain: H2-k.

This clone was seen only a few times. Genes here carry mouse names. The read terminates 4 residues before the CDR3 end, so the remaining end is supplied by the germline J gene. The gene calls are TRBV13-2 and TRBJ2-1, with D maybe TRBD2 (7 bases). Trimming removed 0 bases from V and 5 bases from J, with 12 bases in between. The germline V gene has CDR1 NNHNN and CDR2 SYGAGS (reference sequence). The CDR3 runs 15 residues. CDR3 DNA (partial): TGTGCCAGCGGTGATGCTCGGGGGGCGCATGCT. This sequence encodes CASGDARGAHA. The entire CDR3 protein is CASGDARGAHAEQFF.

This clone has only a few counts. The genes are named according to mouse. The sequence runs out 4 residues before the end of the CDR3; the remainder is reconstructed from the germline J gene. The J gene is TRBJ2-1, the V gene TRBV13-1, with D unclear. The V end lost 3 bases, the J end lost 6 bases, and 4 bases lay between the germline ends. The germline gives CDR1 NSHNY, CDR2 SYGAGN. There are 11 residues in the CDR3. The sequenced CDR3 bases are TGTGCCAGCAGTGCAGTTGCT. Amino acid sequence: CASSAVA. The complete CDR3 sequence is CASSAVAEQFF.

This clone has a handful of counts. The listed genes are named as in mouse. The read finishes 4 residues shy of the CDR3 end, and the germline J gene is used to complete it. V usage is TRBV5 and J usage is TRBJ2-2; D not resolved. This CDR3 contains 16 residues. V was cut by 1 base and J by 0 bases, with 9 bases left in between. The germline V gene encodes CDR1 LGHNA and CDR2 YNLKQL (reference sequence). The CDR3 bases that were read are TGTGCCAGCAGCCAAGGGGTGGTCCCAAACACCGGG. It encodes CASSQGVVPNTG. From start to end, the CDR3 is CASSQGVVPNTGQLYF.

This clone was seen only a few times. These gene names are mouse names. The CDR3 is cut off 4 residues early in the read; its end comes from the germline J gene. The chain has TRBV5 and TRBJ1-2, with a weak D call TRBD1 (6 bases). The CDR3 has 15 amino acids. CDR1 is LGHNA, CDR2 YNLKQL, per germline (reference sequence). V was trimmed by 0 bases and J by 3 bases, leaving 11 bases between them. CDR3 DNA, as far as it was read: TGTGCCAGCAGCCAAGAAGGGGGGGCTGACTCC. It translates to CASSQEGGADS. The entire CDR3 sequence reads CASSQEGGADSDYTF.

This clone was counted a few times. Gene and germline names: mouse. Partial CDR3 DNA: TGTGCCAGCAGCCAAACCCGGGACAGGAATGCT. Encoded protein: CASSQTRDRNA. The entire CDR3 protein reads CASSQTRDRNAEQFF. V is TRBV5 and J is TRBJ2-1, with 8 bases matching TRBD1. The CDR3 goes on 4 residues after the read ends, and that part is filled in from the germline J gene. The germline gives CDR1 LGHNA, CDR2 YNLKQL (reference sequence). With 2 bases clipped from V and 5 bases from J, the junction kept 5 bases outside the gene matches. This CDR3 region has 15 residues.

About this clone itself: Here the gene names and germline are mouse. With the read ending 4 residues before the CDR3 end, the germline J gene is used to fill in that end. The chain carries TRBV19 and TRBJ2-7; TRBD2 agrees at 9 bases. The CDR3 consists of 14 residues. Germline V gene lookup returns CDR1 FNHDT and CDR2 SITEND (reference sequence). The CDR3 DNA, read in part, is TGTGCCAGCAGTATAGCTCGACTGGGGGAT. It encodes CASSIARLGD. The whole CDR3 sequence reads CASSIARLGDEQYF.

This clone appeared a few times. Genes and germline are mouse. With the read ending 4 residues before the CDR3 end, the germline J gene is used to fill in that end. Additional DNA sequences in this sample encode the identical CDR3. J is TRBJ1-1 and V is TRBV13-1; 11 bases are a match to TRBD1. Unmatched junction bases numbered 3, after V lost 2 bases and J lost 0 bases. CDR3 size: 16 residues. Germline lookup yields CDR1 NSHNY and CDR2 SYGAGN. CDR3 DNA, as far as it was read: TGTGCCAGCAGTGACGTGGGACAGGGGGCAAACACA. This codes for CASSDVGQGANT. The whole CDR3 protein reads CASSDVGQGANTEVFF.

This clone was detected only a few times. Mouse gene names and germline throughout. The read is 4 residues too short to cover the CDR3 end, so that end is filled in from the germline J gene. This sequence joins TRBV19 and TRBJ2-5, with 11 bases fitting TRBD2. Unmatched junction bases numbered 5, after V lost 7 bases and J lost 1 base. Per germline, CDR1 FNHDT and CDR2 SITEND (reference sequence). The CDR3 extends over 15 amino acids. The CDR3 loop is CASRTGGTYQDTQYF. The DNA read from the CDR3 is TGTGCCAGCCGGACTGGGGGGACGTACCAAGAC.

This clone was found many times. The genes and germline here are from mouse. The read terminates 4 residues before the CDR3 end, so the remaining end is supplied by the germline J gene. The V call is TRBV17, the J call TRBJ1-1; 9 bases match TRBD1. This CDR3 has 13 amino acids. Germline CDR1 and CDR2: MNHDT and YYDKIL. The CDR3 DNA, read in part, is TGTGCTAGCAGACCGGGACAGGGAACA. Translated: CASRPGQGT. Given in full, the CDR3 is CASRPGQGTEVFF.

This clone has more than one count but fewer than ten. Any gene name here is a mouse gene name. The observed sequence ends 4 residues before the CDR3 terminus, with the missing tail filled in from the germline J gene. At the DNA level, this CDR3 is encoded by other sequences in the same sample as well. The V gene is TRBV19, the J gene TRBJ2-7; D may be TRBD2 (7 bases). This CDR3 is built from 13 residues. Germline V CDR1 and CDR2: FNHDT, SITEND (reference sequence). This chain's CDR3 is CASSMLGAYEQYF. The CDR3 bases that were read are TGTGCCAGCAGTATGCTGGGGGCTTAT.

This clone was picked up a small number of times. Gene names and germline match the mouse. Sequencing ends 4 residues short of the CDR3 end; the germline J gene provides the rest. The gene calls are TRBV26 and TRBJ2-4; D gene ambiguous. The V end was cut by 3 bases, the J end by 0 bases, with 7 bases between. Germline V gene lookup returns CDR1 KGHPV and CDR2 FQNQEV (reference sequence). CDR3 length: 14 amino acids. The part of the CDR3 DNA that was read is TGTGCCAGCAGTCTCCAGTCTAGTCAAAAC. Protein product: CASSLQSSQN. The whole CDR3 sequence reads CASSLQSSQNTLYF.

This clone appeared a few times. The germline and genes are mouse ones. CDR3 DNA, as far as it was read: TGTGCCAGCAGTCCCCGGGACTGGGCCAGTGCAGAA. Protein sequence: CASSPRDWASAE. The full-length CDR3 reads as CASSPRDWASAETLYF. This chain joins TRBV19 and TRBJ2-3; 9 bases agree with TRBD2. The sequenced fragment ends 4 residues before the CDR3 boundary, so the rest is inferred from the germline J gene. CDR1 is FNHDT and CDR2 is SITEND in the germline V gene (reference sequence). This CDR3 contains 16 residues. J was trimmed by 0 bases and V by 4 bases; bases with no gene match: 6. Together with reference TRBV19 and TRBJ2-3, the CDR3 gives the full variable domain: GGIITQTPKFLIGQEGQKLTLKCQQNFNHDTMYWYRQDSGKGLRLIYYSITENDLQKGDLSEGYDASREKKSSFSLTVTSAQKNEMAVFLCASSPRDWASAETLYFGSGTRLTVL.

This clone was seen a few times. Gene and germline names: mouse. The read comes to an end 4 residues before the CDR3 does, leaving the germline J gene to fill in the end. The same CDR3 also results from other DNA sequences found in this sample. V and J are TRBV13-2 and TRBJ2-5; D remains ambiguous. Germline CDR1 and CDR2: NNHNN and SYGAGS (reference sequence). This CDR3 region has 13 residues. The DNA read from the CDR3 is TGTGCCAGCGGTGATGCGTGGGAAGAC. Protein sequence: CASGDAWED. The full CDR3 is CASGDAWEDTQYF.

This clone was counted between two and nine times. Genes here carry mouse names. The CDR3 end is not reached by the read, which stops 4 residues before it; the germline J gene fills it in. The V and J genes are TRBV5 and TRBJ2-3; TRBD2 agrees at 11 bases. The CDR3 sequence is 18 residues long. Per the germline V gene, CDR1 is LGHNA and CDR2 is YNLKQL (reference sequence). V lost 2 bases to trimming and J lost 0 bases; unmatched junction nucleotides: 7. The CDR3 sequence: CASSQLPTGGGSAETLYF. The part of the CDR3 DNA that was read is TGTGCCAGCAGCCAACTCCCGACTGGGGGGGGTAGTGCAGAA.